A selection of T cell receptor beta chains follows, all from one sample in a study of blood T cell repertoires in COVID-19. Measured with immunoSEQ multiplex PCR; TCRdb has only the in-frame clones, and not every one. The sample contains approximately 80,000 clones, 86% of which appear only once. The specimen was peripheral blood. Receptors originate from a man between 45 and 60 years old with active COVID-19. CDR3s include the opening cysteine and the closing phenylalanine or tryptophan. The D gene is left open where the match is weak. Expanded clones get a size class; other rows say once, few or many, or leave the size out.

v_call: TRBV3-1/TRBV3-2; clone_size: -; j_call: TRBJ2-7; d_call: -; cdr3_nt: TGTGCCAGCAGCCTCTGGCCCTACGAGCAGTACTTC; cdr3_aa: CASSLWPYEQYF
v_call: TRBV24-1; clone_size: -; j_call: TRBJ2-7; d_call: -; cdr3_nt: TGTGCCACCAGTGATTTCAGGGGTGAGCAGTACTTC; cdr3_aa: CATSDFRGEQYF
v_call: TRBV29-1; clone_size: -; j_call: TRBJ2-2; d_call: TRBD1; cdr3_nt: TGCAGCGTGCGGACAGGGGGCGGTCTGAGCACCGGGGAGCTGTTTTTT; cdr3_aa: CSVRTGGGLSTGELFF
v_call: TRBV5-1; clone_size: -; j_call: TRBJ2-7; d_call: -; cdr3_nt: TGCGCCAGCAGCTTGGCCGGGAGAACCTACGAGCAGTACTTC; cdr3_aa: CASSLAGRTYEQYF
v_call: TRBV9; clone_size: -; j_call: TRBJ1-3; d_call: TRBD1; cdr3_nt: TGTGCCAGCAGCGCACAGGGGGCGGGTGGAAACACCATATATTTT; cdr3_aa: CASSAQGAGGNTIYF
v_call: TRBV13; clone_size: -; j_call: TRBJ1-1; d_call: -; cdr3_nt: TGTGCCAGCAGCTCGCTGGGGCAGGCTAGCACTGAAGCTTTCTTT; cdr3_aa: CASSSLGQASTEAFF
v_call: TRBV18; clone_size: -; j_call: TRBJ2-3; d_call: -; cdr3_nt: TGTGCCAGCTCACCACTCGACAGAGCTAGCACAGATACGCAGTATTTT; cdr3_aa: CASSPLDRASTDTQYF
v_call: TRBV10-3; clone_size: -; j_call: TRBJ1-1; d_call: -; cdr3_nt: TGTGCCATCAGTGAGTCGGAGGGCACTGAAGCTTTCTTT; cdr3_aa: CAISESEGTEAFF
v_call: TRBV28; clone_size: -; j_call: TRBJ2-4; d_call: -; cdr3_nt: TGTGCCAGCAACTCGGACCCGCGGGACATTCAGTACTTC; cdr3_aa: CASNSDPRDIQYF
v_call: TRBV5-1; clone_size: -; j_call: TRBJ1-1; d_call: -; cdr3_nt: TGCGCCAGCAGCTTGGCTAGCGCCCCCGAAGCTTTCTTT; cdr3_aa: CASSLASAPEAFF
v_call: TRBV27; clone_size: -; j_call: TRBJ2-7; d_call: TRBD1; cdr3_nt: TGTGCCAGCAGCTCCGGGACAGGGCACTACGAGCAGTACTTC; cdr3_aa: CASSSGTGHYEQYF
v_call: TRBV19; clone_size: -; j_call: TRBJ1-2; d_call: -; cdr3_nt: TGTGCCAGTAGTGATCAGGGGTCACAAGGCTACACCTTC; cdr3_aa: CASSDQGSQGYTF
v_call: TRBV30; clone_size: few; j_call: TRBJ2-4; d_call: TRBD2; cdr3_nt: TGTGCCTGGAATACCGGATCTAGCGGCAAAAACATTCAGTACTTC; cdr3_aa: CAWNTGSSGKNIQYF
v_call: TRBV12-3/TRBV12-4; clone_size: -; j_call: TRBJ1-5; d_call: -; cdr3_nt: TGTGCCAGCAGCAACCTCAGGAATCAGCCCCAGCATTTT; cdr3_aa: CASSNLRNQPQHF
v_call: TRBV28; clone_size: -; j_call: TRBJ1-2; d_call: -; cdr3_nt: TGTGCCAGCAGTCCTACCAGACGGGGGAGCTACACCTTC; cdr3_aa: CASSPTRRGSYTF
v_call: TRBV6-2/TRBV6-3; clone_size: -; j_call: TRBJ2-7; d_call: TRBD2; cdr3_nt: TGTGCCAGCAGTTCGCTCCGGAGGAGCGGGGCCTCCTACGAGCAGTACTTC; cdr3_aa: CASSSLRRSGASYEQYF
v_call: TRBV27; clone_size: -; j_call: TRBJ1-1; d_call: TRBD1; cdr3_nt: TGTGCCAGCAGTCAAAACAGGGGCACTGAAGCTTTCTTT; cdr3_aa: CASSQNRGTEAFF
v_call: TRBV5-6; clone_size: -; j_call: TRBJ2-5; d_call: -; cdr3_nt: TGTGCCAGCAGCCCAGTCGGCCGGGATACGCAGGAGACCCAGTACTTC; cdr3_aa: CASSPVGRDTQETQYF
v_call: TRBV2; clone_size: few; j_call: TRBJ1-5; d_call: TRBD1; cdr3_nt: TGTGCCAGCAGCCCCCGGGACAGTCTCGATCAGCCCCAGCATTTT; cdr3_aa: CASSPRDSLDQPQHF
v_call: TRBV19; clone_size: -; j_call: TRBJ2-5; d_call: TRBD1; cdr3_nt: TGTGCCAGCCGGGACAGGGGTGGGGCGGAGACCCAGTACTTC; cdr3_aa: CASRDRGGAETQYF
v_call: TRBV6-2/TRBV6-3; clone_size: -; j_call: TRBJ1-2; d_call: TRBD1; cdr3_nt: TGTGCCAGCAGTTACTGGGGACAGAACTATGGCTACACCTTC; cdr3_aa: CASSYWGQNYGYTF
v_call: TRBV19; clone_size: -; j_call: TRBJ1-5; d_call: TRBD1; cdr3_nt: TGTGCCAGTAGTATAGATTCAGCGACCCGACAGGGGAGGAACCAGCCCCAGCATTTT; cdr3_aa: CASSIDSATRQGRNQPQHF
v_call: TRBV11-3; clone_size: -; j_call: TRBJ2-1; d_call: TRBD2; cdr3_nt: TGTGCCAGCAGCTTAGCAAGGGTGGGCGGGGGCTACAATGAGCAGTTCTTC; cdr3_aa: CASSLARVGGGYNEQFF
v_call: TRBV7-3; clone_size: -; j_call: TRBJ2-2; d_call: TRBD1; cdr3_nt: TGTGCCAGCAGCTTAACAGGGGGCTCCGCCGGGGAGCTGTTTTTT; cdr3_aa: CASSLTGGSAGELFF
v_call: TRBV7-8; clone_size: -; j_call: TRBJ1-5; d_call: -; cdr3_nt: TGTGCCAGCAGCTCCGAGGGAGGGGCAAATCAGCCCCAGCATTTT; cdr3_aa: CASSSEGGANQPQHF
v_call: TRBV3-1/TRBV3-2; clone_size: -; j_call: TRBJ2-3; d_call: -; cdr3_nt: TGTGCCAGCAGCCAAGATTTGACAGTTAATCCCACAGATACGCAGTATTTT; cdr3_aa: CASSQDLTVNPTDTQYF
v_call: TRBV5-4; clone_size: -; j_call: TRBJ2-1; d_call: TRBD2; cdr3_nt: TGTGCCAGCAGCTTGGGCGCGGGGGGCTCTTTTAATGAGCAGTTCTTC; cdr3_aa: CASSLGAGGSFNEQFF
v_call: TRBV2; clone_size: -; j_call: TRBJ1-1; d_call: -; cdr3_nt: TGTGCCAGCAGTGACCAGGGCGGGGACACTGAAGCTTTCTTT; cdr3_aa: CASSDQGGDTEAFF
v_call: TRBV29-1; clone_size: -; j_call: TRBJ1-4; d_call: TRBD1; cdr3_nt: TGCAGCGTTGTCCGGGACAGTCTCGAAAAACTGTTTTTT; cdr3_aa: CSVVRDSLEKLFF
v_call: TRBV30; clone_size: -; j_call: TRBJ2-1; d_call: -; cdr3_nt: TGTGCCTGGAGCATTATAGCTGCTGAGCAGTTCTTC; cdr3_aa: CAWSIIAAEQFF
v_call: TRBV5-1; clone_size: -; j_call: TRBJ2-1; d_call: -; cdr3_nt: TGCGCCAGCAGACAGGGCACCGGCCCCTGGGGTCAGTTCTTC; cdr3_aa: CASRQGTGPWGQFF
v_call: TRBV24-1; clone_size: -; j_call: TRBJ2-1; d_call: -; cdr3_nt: TGTGCCACCAGTGATCGCAGCTCCTACAATGAGCAGTTCTTC; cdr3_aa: CATSDRSSYNEQFF
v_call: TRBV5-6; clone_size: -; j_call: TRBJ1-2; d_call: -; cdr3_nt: TGTGCCAGTGGGGAGGGGGGTTTGATGAACTATGGCTACACCTTC; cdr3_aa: CASGEGGLMNYGYTF
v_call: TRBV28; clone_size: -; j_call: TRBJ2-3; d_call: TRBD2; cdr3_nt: TGTGCCAGCAACCGAGCGGGGGGCACAGATACGCAGTATTTT; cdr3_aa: CASNRAGGTDTQYF
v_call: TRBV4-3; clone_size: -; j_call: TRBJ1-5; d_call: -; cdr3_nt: TGCGCCAGCAGCCAAGATCTGAGTAGCAATCAGCCCCAGCATTTT; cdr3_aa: CASSQDLSSNQPQHF
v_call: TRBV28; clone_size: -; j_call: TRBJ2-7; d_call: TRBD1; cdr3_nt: TGTGCCAGCAGTTTGCAGGGACAGGGGGCCTACGAGCAGTACTTC; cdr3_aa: CASSLQGQGAYEQYF
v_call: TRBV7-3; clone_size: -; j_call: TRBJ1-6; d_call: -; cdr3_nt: TGTGCCAGCAGCTCAGCGCCCCTCGCGCCCAATTCACCCCTCCACTTT; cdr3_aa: CASSSAPLAPNSPLHF
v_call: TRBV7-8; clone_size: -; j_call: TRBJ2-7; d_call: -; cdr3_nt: TGTGCCAGCAGCTTAGTAGGGGGGGTCACCTCCTACGAGCAGTACTTC; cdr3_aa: CASSLVGGVTSYEQYF
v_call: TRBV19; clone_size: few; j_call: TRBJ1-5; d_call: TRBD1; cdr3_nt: TGTGCCAGTAGCGGGGTGGACAGGAGAGGCGGTCAGCCCCAGCATTTT; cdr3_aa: CASSGVDRRGGQPQHF
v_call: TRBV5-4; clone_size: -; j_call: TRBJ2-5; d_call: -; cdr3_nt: TGTGCCAGCAGCTTGGACGGGGAAGAGACCCAGTACTTC; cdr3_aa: CASSLDGEETQYF
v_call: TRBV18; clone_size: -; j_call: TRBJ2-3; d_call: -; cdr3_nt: TGTGCCAGCCGACCGGGGGAGTTGAATACGCAGTATTTT; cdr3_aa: CASRPGELNTQYF
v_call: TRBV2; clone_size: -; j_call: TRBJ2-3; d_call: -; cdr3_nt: TGTGCCAGCGCGGAAACAGATACGCAGTATTTT; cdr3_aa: CASAETDTQYF
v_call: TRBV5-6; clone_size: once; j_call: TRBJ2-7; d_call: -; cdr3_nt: TGTGCCAGCAGCTACTCGGGGAGCTACGAGCAGTACTTC; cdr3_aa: CASSYSGSYEQYF
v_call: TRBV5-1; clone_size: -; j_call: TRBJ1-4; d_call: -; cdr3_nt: TGCGCCAGCAGCTTTGGGTCCTCGGGGTCCGGTTTCTCGCATGAAAAACTGTTTTTT; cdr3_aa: CASSFGSSGSGFSHEKLFF
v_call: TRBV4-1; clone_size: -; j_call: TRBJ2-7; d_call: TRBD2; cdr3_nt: TGCGCCAGCAGCCAATTAACTAGCGGGTCAACTTCGGGGCAGTACTTC; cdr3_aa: CASSQLTSGSTSGQYF
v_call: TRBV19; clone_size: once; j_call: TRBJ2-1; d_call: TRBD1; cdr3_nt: TGTGCCAGTACCGGACAGGGTGCGTACAATGAGCAGTTCTTC; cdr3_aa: CASTGQGAYNEQFF
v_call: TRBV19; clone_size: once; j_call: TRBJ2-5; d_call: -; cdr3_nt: TGTGCCAGTAGTACTGGCGACAGTCAAGAGACCCAGTACTTC; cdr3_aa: CASSTGDSQETQYF
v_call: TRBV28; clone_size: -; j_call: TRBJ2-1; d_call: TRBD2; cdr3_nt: TGTGCCAGCAGTTTTGCGGGGGGCTCCTACAATGAGCAGTTCTTC; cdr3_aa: CASSFAGGSYNEQFF
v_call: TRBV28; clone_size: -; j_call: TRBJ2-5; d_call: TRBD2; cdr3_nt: TGTGCCAGCAGCCTTAGCGGGAGTCGTACAGAGACCCAGTACTTC; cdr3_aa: CASSLSGSRTETQYF
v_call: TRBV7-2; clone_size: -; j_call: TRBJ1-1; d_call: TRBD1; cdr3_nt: TGTGCCAGCAGCCTGACAGGGCTCACTGAAGCTTTCTTT; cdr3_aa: CASSLTGLTEAFF